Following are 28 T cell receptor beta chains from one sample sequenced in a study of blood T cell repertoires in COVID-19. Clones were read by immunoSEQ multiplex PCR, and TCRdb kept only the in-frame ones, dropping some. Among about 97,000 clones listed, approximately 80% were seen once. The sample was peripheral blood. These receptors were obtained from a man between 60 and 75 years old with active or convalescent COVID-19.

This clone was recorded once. The CDR3 region has the DNA TGCGCCAGCAGCCAATGGGGGGGAGGGCTTCGCAATGAGCAGTTCTTC. Amino acids: CASSQWGGGLRNEQFF. The chain is built from TRBV4-1 and TRBJ2-1; TRBD2 agrees at 7 bases. CDR3 length: 16 amino acids. CDR1 is MGHRA, CDR2 YSYEKL, per germline. V shed 2 bases, J shed 6 bases, and the junction held 10 bases outside the gene matches.

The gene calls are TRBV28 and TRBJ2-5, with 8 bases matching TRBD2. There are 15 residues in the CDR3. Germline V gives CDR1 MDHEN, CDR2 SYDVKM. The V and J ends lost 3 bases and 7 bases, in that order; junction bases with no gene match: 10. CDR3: CASSFTSGSKATQYF. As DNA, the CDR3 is TGTGCCAGCAGTTTTACCAGCGGGAGCAAAGCGACCCAGTACTTC.

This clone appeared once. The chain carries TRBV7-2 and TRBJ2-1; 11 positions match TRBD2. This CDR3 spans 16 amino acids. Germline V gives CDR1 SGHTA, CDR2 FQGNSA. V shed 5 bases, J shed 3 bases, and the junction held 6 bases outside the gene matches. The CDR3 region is CASSRKTSGIYNEQFF. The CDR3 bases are TGTGCCAGCAGCCGGAAGACTAGCGGGATCTACAATGAGCAGTTCTTC.

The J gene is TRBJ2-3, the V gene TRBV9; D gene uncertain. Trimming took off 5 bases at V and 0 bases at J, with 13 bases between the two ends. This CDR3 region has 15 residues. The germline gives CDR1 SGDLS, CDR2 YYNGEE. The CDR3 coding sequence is TGTGCCAGCAGACCGACTGACGGGAGCACAGATACGCAGTATTTT. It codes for CASRPTDGSTDTQYF.

CDR3 protein: CASRVPRHHDTQYF. CDR3 coding DNA: TGTGCCAGCAGGGTCCCAAGACACCACGATACGCAGTATTTT. The genes are TRBV25-1 and TRBJ2-3; D call uncertain. The CDR3 has 14 residues. The germline V and J ends were trimmed by 6 bases and 6 bases, with 16 bases remaining between them. CDR1 is MGHDK and CDR2 is SYGVNS in the germline V gene.

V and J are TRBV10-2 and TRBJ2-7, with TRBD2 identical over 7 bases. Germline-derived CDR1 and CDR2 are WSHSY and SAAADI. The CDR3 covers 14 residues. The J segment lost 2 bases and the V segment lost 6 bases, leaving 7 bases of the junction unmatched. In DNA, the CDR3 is TGCGCCAGCAGGAGGCTAGCGGAGACCTACGAGCAGTACGTC. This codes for CASRRLAETYEQYV.

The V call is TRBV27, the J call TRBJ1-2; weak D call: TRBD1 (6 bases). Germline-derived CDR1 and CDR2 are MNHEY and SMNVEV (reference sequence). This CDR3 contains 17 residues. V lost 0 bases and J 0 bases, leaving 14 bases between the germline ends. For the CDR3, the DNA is TGTGCCAGCAGTTTATCGTATCGGGGGGCAGCTAACTATGGCTACACCTTC. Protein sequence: CASSLSYRGAANYGYTF.

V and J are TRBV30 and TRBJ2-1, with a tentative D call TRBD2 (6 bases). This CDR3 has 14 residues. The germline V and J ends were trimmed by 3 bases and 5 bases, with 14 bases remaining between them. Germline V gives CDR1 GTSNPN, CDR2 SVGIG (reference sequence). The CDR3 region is CAWRGGLPNNEQFF. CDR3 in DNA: TGTGCCTGGAGGGGGGGACTCCCCAACAATGAGCAGTTCTTC.

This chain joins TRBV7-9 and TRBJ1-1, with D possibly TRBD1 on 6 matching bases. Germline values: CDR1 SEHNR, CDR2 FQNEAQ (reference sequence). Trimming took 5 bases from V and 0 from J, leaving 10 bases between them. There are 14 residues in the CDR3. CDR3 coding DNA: TGTGCCAGCAGCCGTAGGACAGTGAACACTGAAGCTTTCTTT. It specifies CASSRRTVNTEAFF.

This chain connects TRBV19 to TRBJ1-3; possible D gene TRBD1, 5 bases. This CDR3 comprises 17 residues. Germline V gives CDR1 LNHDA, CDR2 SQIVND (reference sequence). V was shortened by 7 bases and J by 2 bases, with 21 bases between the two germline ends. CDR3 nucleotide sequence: TGTGCCAGTATCCCCGGGGGGTTCCGGAAGGCTGGAAACACCATATATTTT. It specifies CASIPGGFRKAGNTIYF.

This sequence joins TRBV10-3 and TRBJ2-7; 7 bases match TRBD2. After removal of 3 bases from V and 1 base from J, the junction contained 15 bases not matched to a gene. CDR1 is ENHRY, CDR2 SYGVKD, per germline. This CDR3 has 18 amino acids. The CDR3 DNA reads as TGTGCCATCAGTGAAGAGATCCCTCCCGCGGGAGTATCCTACGAGCAGTACTTC. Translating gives CAISEEIPPAGVSYEQYF.

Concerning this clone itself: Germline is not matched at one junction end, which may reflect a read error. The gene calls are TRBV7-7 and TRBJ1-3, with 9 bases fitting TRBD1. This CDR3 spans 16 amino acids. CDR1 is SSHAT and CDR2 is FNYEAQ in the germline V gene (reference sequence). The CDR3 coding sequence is TGTGCTAGCACCCAGGGGACAGGGAGCTCTGGAAACACCATATATTTT. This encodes CASTQGTGSSGNTIYF.

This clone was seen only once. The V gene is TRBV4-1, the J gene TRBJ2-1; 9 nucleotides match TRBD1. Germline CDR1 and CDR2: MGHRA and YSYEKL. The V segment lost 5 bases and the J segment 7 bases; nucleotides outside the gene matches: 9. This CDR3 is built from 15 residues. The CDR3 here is CASSAGDRERNEQFF. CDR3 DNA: TGCGCCAGCAGCGCCGGGGACAGGGAAAGAAATGAGCAGTTCTTC.

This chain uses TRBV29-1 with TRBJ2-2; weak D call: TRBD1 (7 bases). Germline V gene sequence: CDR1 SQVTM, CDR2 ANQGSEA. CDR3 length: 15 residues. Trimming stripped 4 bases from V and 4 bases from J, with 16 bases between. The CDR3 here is CSVGGETGSTGELFF. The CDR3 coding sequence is TGCAGCGTTGGGGGGGAGACAGGGTCCACCGGGGAGCTGTTTTTT.

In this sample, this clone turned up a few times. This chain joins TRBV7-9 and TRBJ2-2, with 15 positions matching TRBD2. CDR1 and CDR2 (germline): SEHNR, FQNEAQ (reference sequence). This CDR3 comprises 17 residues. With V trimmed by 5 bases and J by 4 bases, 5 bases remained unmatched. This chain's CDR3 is CASSPGTSGRSTGELFF. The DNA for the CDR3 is TGTGCCAGCAGCCCCGGGACTAGCGGGAGGAGCACCGGGGAGCTGTTTTTT.

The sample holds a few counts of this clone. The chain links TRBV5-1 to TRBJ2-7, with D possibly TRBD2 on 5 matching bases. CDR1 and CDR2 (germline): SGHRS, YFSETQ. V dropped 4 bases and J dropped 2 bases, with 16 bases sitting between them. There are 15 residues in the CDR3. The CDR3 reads CASSPRVSGTYEQYF. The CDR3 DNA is TGCGCCAGCAGCCCGAGGGTAAGTGGAACCTACGAGCAGTACTTC.

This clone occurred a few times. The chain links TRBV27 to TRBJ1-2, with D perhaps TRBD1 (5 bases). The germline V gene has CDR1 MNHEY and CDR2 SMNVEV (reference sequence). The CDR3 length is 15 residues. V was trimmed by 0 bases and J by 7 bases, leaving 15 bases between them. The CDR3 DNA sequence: TGTGCCAGCAGTTTATCGTGGGACTTCCCGGGTGGCTACACCTTC. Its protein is CASSLSWDFPGGYTF.

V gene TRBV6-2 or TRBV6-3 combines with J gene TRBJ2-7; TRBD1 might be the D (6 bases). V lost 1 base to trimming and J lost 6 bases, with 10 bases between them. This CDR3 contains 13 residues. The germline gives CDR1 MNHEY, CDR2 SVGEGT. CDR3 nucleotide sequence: TGTGCCAGCAGTTACTTAGGCAGGGGCGAGCAGTACGTC. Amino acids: CASSYLGRGEQYV.

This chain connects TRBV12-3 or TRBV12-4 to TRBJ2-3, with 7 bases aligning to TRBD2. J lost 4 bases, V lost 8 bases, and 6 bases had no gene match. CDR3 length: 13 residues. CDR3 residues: CASGEREADTQYF. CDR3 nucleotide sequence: TGTGCCAGCGGGGAACGGGAGGCAGATACGCAGTATTTT.

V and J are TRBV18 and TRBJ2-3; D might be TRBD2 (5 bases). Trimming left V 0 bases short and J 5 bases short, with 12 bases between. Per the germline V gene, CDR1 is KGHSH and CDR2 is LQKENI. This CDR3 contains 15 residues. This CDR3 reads CASSPPGLRGDTQYF. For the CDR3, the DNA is TGTGCCAGCTCACCACCCGGGCTTCGGGGAGATACGCAGTATTTT.

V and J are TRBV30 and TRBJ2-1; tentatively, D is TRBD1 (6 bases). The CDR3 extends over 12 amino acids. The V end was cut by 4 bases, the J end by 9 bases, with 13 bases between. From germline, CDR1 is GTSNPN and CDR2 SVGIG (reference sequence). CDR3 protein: CAWTIRGGEQFF. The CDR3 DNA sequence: TGTGCCTGGACAATCAGGGGTGGTGAGCAGTTCTTC.

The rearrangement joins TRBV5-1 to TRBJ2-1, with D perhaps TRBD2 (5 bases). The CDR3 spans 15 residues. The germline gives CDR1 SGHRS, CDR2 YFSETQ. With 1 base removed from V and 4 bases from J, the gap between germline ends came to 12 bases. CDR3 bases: TGCGCCAGCAGCTTGCAAGGCGGGCCTTACAATGAGCAGTTCTTC. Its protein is CASSLQGGPYNEQFF.

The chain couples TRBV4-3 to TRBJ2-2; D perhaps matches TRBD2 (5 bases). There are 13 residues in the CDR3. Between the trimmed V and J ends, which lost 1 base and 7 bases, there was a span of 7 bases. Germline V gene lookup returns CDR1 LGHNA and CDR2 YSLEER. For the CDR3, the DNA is TGCGCCAGCAGCCAAGGAGGAGGCGGGGAGCTGTTTTTT. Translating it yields CASSQGGGGELFF.

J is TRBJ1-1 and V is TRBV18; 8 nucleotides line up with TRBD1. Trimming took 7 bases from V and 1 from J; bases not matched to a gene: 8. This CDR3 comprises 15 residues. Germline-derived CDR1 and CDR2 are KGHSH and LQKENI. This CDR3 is CASLEDRGGNTEAFF. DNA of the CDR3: TGTGCCAGCTTGGAAGACAGGGGAGGGAACACTGAAGCTTTCTTT.

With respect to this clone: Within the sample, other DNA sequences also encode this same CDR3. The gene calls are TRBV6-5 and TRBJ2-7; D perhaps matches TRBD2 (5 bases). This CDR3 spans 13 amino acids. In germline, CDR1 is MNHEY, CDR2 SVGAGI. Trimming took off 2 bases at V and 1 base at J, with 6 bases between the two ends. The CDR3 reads CASSYGGSYEQYF. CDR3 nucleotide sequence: TGTGCCAGCAGTTACGGAGGTTCCTACGAGCAGTACTTC.

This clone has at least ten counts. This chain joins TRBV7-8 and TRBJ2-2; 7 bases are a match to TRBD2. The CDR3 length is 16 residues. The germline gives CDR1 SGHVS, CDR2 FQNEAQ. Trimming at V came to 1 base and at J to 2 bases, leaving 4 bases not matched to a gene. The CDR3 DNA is TGTGCCAGCAGCTTAGGTCCTAGCGGAAACACCGGGGAGCTGTTTTTT. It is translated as CASSLGPSGNTGELFF.

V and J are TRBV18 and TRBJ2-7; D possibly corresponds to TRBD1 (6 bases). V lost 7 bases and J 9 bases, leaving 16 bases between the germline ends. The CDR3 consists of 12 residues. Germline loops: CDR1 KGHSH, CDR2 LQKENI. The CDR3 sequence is CASYVPRGGQYV. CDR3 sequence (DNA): TGTGCCAGCTATGTCCCCAGGGGTGGGCAGTACGTC.

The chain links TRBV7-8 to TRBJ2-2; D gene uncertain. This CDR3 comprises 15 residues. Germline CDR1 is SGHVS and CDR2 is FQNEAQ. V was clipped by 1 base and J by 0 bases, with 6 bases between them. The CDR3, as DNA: TGTGCCAGCAGCTTAGTGGCCCCGAACACCGGGGAGCTGTTTTTT. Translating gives CASSLVAPNTGELFF.